The entry below gives a single T cell receptor (beta chain) sequence along with its context. Its specificity is not known. These data belong to a study of radiotherapy plus CTLA-4 blockade in lung cancer. About the study: Objective response rate was around 20%; disease control rate, 25% to 35%.

CDR1 is SGDLS and CDR2 is YYNGEE in the germline V gene. The length of the CDR3 is 15 residues. The V gene lost 2 bases and the J gene lost 0 bases, with 10 bases spanning the gap. Overall study findings and caveats: In blood, tumor-derived TCR clones expanded after radiotherapy plus ipilimumab.

Data came from immunoSEQ multiplex PCR; TCRdb stores just in-frame clones and leaves some out. The sample contains roughly 53,000 clones, 70% to 90% of which appear only once. In chemo-refractory metastatic non-small-cell lung cancer, patients got ipilimumab CTLA-4 blockade together with focal radiation. Source: peripheral blood, taken from a patient treated with radiotherapy plus ipilimumab. The chain uses TRBV9 and TRBJ2-3; weak D call: TRBD1 (6 bases). This receptor was identified in a human donor with non-small cell lung cancer whose response to radiotherapy plus ipilimumab could not be evaluated. The chain's CDR3 is CASSVRDTSTDTQYF. The DNA for the CDR3 is TGTGCCAGCAGCGTCCGGGACACTAGCACAGATACGCAGTATTTT.